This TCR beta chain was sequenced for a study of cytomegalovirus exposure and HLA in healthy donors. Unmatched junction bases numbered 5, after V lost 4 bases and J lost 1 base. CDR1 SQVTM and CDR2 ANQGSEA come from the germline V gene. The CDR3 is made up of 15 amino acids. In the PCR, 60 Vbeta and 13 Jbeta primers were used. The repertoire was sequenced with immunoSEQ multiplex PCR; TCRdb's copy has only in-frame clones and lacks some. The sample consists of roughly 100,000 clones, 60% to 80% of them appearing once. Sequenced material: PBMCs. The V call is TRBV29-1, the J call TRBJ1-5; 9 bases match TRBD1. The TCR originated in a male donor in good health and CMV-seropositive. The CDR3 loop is CSVALGQGSNQPQHF. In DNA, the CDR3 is TGCAGCGTTGCCTTGGGACAGGGAAGCAATCAGCCCCAGCATTTT. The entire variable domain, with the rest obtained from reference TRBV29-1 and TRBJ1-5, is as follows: SAVISQKPSRDICQRGTSLTIQCQVDSQVTMMFWYRQQPGQSLTLIATANQGSEATYESGFVIDKFPISRPNLTFSTLTVSNMSPEDSSIYLCSVALGQGSNQPQHFGDGTRLSIL.